The clone carrying this TCR beta chain came up a few times. Its antigen remains unknown. The data were taken from a study of cytomegalovirus exposure and HLA in healthy donors. Turning to the study itself: From some 190 million T cells, an earlier analysis saw under 140 million unique TCR beta sequences. Study results and caveats: A later look showed TCR association rates differing by HLA locus, highest for DRB1 and lowest for HLA-C. Presence/absence analyses took donor sequencing depth as roughly uniform. The study had only CMV serostatus as immune exposure information.

Vbeta (60) and Jbeta (13) primers were used in the PCR. TCRdb keeps only in-frame clones here, not all; method: immunoSEQ multiplex PCR. This table has some 98,000 clones, about four fifths appearing once. Germline-derived CDR1 and CDR2 are SEHNR and FQNEAQ (reference sequence). This CDR3 spans 18 amino acids. V shed 3 bases, J shed 10 bases, and the junction held 18 bases outside the gene matches. This clonotype was sampled from a man aged 18 to 30 in good health and CMV-seropositive. The specimen was PBMCs. This rearrangement joins TRBV7-9 to TRBJ1-6; 7 bases line up with TRBD1. The CDR3 is CASSLSNTIRGKRSPLHF. In DNA form, the CDR3 reads TGTGCCAGCAGCTTGTCCAATACCATCAGGGGGAAGCGGTCACCCCTCCACTTT.